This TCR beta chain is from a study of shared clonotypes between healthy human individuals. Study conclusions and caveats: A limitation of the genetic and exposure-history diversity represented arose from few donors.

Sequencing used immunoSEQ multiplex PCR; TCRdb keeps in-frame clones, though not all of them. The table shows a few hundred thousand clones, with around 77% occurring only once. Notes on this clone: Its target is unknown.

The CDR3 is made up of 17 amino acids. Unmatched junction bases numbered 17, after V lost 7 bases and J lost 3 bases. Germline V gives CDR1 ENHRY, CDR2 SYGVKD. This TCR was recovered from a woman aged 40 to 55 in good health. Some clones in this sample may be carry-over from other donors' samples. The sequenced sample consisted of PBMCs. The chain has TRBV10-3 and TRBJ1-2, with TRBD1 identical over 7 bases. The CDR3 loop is CAIKLGTGDNKDYGYTF. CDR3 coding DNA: TGTGCCATCAAGTTGGGCACAGGGGATAACAAAGACTATGGCTACACCTTC.